This TCR beta chain originates from a study of a mutant IDH1 vaccine in newly diagnosed glioma (dated by TCRdb to the early 2020s). Concerning the study at large: In the chemotherapy-containing groups, vaccination started alongside temozolomide cycles, whereas in patients who had radiotherapy alone it started 4-6 weeks after radiotherapy. Visit V12 was the week-35 safety follow-up and visit V13 was the week-47 end of study. Peripheral blood samples were drawn at six visits, namely V03 (baseline), V05, V07, V10, V12 and V13. Prior to enrollment, patients had been given standard therapy consisting of radiotherapy alone, temozolomide alone, or radiochemotherapy with temozolomide, with the combination given to most patients. Of the approximately 29 treated patients, approximately 60% were male and about 40% were female, and a mean age of approximately 40 years was recorded. For exploratory analyses, longitudinal TCRB deep sequencing was carried out in around 24 treated patients wherever samples were available. Paper-wide results and their limitations: Pseudoprogression appeared unrelated to alterations in the top peripheral T cell clonotypes detected by TCRB sequencing. Across multiple MHC alleles, vaccine-induced immune responses were seen in more than 80% of patients. Availability determined which PBMC samples were chosen for TCRB deep sequencing. The authors stated that sample limitations prevented analyses of patient blood samples from being reproduced.

The germline V gene gives CDR1 as SQVTM and CDR2 as ANQGSEA. V loses 4 bases, J loses 2 bases, and the germline ends lie 15 bases apart. The CDR3 starts with the cysteine, ends with the phenylalanine, and has 14 residues. CDR3 DNA is the only sequence kept; it has 42 bases, read in frame from the first base. The time point label, as the study defines it: week 35, safety follow-up. Each vaccine dose, consisting of 300 ug of a 20-mer mutant IDH1 peptide in Montanide, was administered subcutaneously with topical imiquimod. Across visits V03 through V10, patients got a total of eight vaccinations, given in weeks 1, 3, 5, 7, 11, 15, 19 and 23. All donors had newly diagnosed IDH1-mutant astrocytomas of WHO grade 3 or 4 that showed loss of nuclear ATRX. The samples were drawn from NOA16, a multicentre, single-arm, open-label phase I trial in Germany that tested a mutant IDH1 peptide vaccine in humans for the first time. Genomic DNA for TCRB sequencing was extracted from EDTA blood using the DNeasy Blood and Tissue Kit.

Library generation was performed with the immunoSEQ multiplex PCR assay. Following the manufacturer's protocol, the hsTCRB Kit was used to amplify rearranged TCR beta chain sequences. Sequencing of TCRB libraries was carried out on an Illumina MiSeq. On the authors' methods: The proprietary platform of the kit vendor was used for demultiplexing, trimming and gene mapping. In its TCRdb copy, this immuneACCESS table keeps in-frame sequences only and misses some clones. Where compared with another copy, unresolved V genes explain less than half of these, and the others have no known cause. V, J and clone size are those of that table, while D and trimming were read from the DNA. The sample profile shows roughly 60,000 clones; 60% to 75% of them were found once. 4.5% to 5% of the sample comes from the top ten. This clone was found once. Its specific antigen is unknown. One base away there is no much larger clone; base qualities are not given.

The chain is assembled from TRBV29-1 and TRBJ2-7; the D segment may tentatively be TRBD1 or TRBD2, each giving 5 matched bases. This sequence was found in a man aged 50-60 years with glioma. Source: PBMCs, taken from a glioma patient whose treatment included an IDH1 peptide vaccine. The bases read TGCAGCGTTGGTGGGACCGCCTCTACCTACGAGCAGTACTTC. Its protein product is CSVGGTASTYEQYF.